Below are 24 T cell receptor beta chains sequenced from a single sample in a study of response to subunit inactivated influenza vaccine. TCRdb re-called the RT-PCR reads through MiXCR, storing one row per CDR3 protein. The sample has 500,000 to 600,000 distinct CDR3 sequences; about 10% are singletons. The sequences come from PBMCs from blood, collected on the day of vaccination. These receptors originate from a man aged 50-59 years who received an inactivated influenza vaccine.

V gene TRBV7-2 combines with J gene TRBJ2-2; possibly TRBD1 for D (5 bases). V gave up 5 bases and J gave up 8 bases, with 18 bases separating them. The CDR3 covers 15 residues. Germline V gene sequence: CDR1 SGHTA, CDR2 FQGNSA. CDR3 amino acids: CASSGRVPKTGELFF. CDR3 sequence (DNA): TGTGCCAGCAGCGGCAGGGTCCCTAAAACTGGGGAGCTGTTTTTT.

The chain carries TRBV7-9 and TRBJ2-1; TRBD1 matches at 12 bases. Per the germline V gene, CDR1 is SEHNR and CDR2 is FQNEAQ (reference sequence). The CDR3 contains 14 residues. J was trimmed by 9 bases and V by 5 bases; bases with no gene match: 5. The CDR3 bases are TGTGCCAGCAGCCTGGGGACAGGGGGCGCTGAGCAGTTCTTC. This codes for CASSLGTGGAEQFF.

This clonotype turned up a few times. The chain employs TRBV9 and TRBJ2-1; D is tentatively TRBD1 or TRBD2 (5 bases each). CDR3 length equals 15 residues. Trimming removed 0 bases at V and 4 bases at J, with 11 bases between. Germline CDR1 reads SGDLS; CDR2 reads YYNGEE. CDR3 sequence: CASSVAGPGYNEQFF. CDR3 sequence (DNA): TGTGCCAGCAGCGTAGCGGGACCGGGATACAATGAGCAGTTCTTC.

This clonotype was found a few times. V usage is TRBV9 and J usage is TRBJ2-2; the match to TRBD2 covers 11 bases. Germline V gene sequence: CDR1 SGDLS, CDR2 YYNGEE. V dropped 5 bases and J dropped 2; count of bases not matched to a gene: 2. The CDR3 extends over 15 amino acids. The CDR3 region has the DNA TGTGCCAGCAGGGGGACTAGCGGTAACACCGGGGAGCTGTTTTTT. It specifies CASRGTSGNTGELFF.

This clonotype was observed a few times. The CDR3 DNA reads as TGCTGCGGGGCGGGGCCCGAAGATACGCAGTATTTT. Amino acids: CCGAGPEDTQYF. The chain links TRBV20-1 to TRBJ2-3; tentatively, D is TRBD2 (6 bases). There are 12 residues in the CDR3. Germline V gene lookup returns CDR1 DFQATT and CDR2 SNEGSKA (reference sequence).

This rearrangement joins TRBV3-1 to TRBJ1-6; D is unclear. The V gene lost 1 base and the J gene lost 4 bases, with 5 bases spanning the gap. The CDR3 covers 14 residues. CDR1 is LGHDT, CDR2 YNNKEL, per germline (reference sequence). The chain's CDR3 is CASSQGFYNSPLHF. The CDR3 nucleotides read TGTGCCAGCAGCCAAGGGTTTTATAATTCACCCCTCCACTTT.

This clonotype was picked up a small number of times. The chain recombines TRBV27 with TRBJ2-7; TRBD1 aligns across 12 bases. Trimming took 6 bases from V and 6 from J; bases not matched to a gene: 6. Germline V CDR1 and CDR2: MNHEY, SMNVEV (reference sequence). There are 14 residues in the CDR3. CDR3 sequence reads: CASRLGTGGGEQYF. The CDR3 DNA is TGTGCCAGCAGGTTAGGGACAGGGGGCGGCGAGCAGTACTTC.

This clonotype came up many times. The chain joins TRBV4-3 to TRBJ2-3, with 8 bases aligning to TRBD2. This CDR3 is built from 15 residues. CDR1 is LGHNA, CDR2 YSLEER, per germline. With 3 bases clipped from V and 0 bases from J, the junction kept 2 bases outside the gene matches. The CDR3 coding sequence is TGCGCCAGCAGCCACTTAGCGGGGAGCACAGATACGCAGTATTTT. Translation: CASSHLAGSTDTQYF.

The V gene is TRBV20-1, the J gene TRBJ2-2, with 12 bases that match TRBD2. The V segment lost 3 bases and the J segment 7 bases; nucleotides outside the gene matches: 12. Germline CDR1 DFQATT, CDR2 SNEGSKA (reference sequence). The CDR3 totals 17 residues. The CDR3 sequence: CSARASTSGRKVGELFF. The CDR3 region has the DNA TGCAGTGCTAGGGCTTCGACTAGCGGGAGAAAAGTCGGGGAGCTGTTTTTT.

This rearrangement joins TRBV7-2 to TRBJ2-5; D call uncertain. Germline CDR1 reads SGHTA; CDR2 reads FQGNSA. This CDR3 spans 14 amino acids. V gave up 3 bases and J gave up 5 bases, with 13 bases separating them. CDR3 DNA sequence: TGTGCCAGCAGCTTTTACGGCCTCGGGGAGACCCAGTACTTC. It specifies CASSFYGLGETQYF. The full variable domain, with the rest looked up from reference TRBV7-2 and TRBJ2-5, is GAGVSQSPSNKVTEKGKDVELRCDPISGHTALYWYRQSLGQGLEFLIYFQGNSAPDKSGLPSDRFSAERTGGSVSTLTIQRTQQEDSAVYLCASSFYGLGETQYFGPGTRLLVL.

In its sample, this clonotype was seen a few times. The CDR3 DNA sequence: TGCAGTGTTATAACAGGGGGCGGTCGGCAAGAGACCCAGTACTTC. It encodes CSVITGGGRQETQYF. The chain uses TRBV20-1 and TRBJ2-5; 9 positions match TRBD1. Germline assignment: CDR1 DFQATT and CDR2 SNEGSKA (reference sequence). V trimming: 7 bases; J trimming: 2 bases; junction bases outside the gene matches: 11. This CDR3 has 15 residues.

This clonotype was detected only a few times. The chain carries TRBV6-6 and TRBJ1-5; no definite D call. The germline V gene encodes CDR1 MNHNY and CDR2 SVGAGI (reference sequence). V lost 5 bases and J 9 bases, leaving 14 bases between the germline ends. The CDR3 is made up of 13 amino acids. The CDR3 DNA follows: TGTGCCAGCAGTGACTTAGCCTATTGGCCCCAGCATTTT. Protein sequence: CASSDLAYWPQHF.

This chain links TRBV18 with TRBJ1-1; a possible D gene is TRBD1 (5 bases). In germline, CDR1 is KGHSH, CDR2 LQKENI. This CDR3 comprises 14 residues. Trimming removed 1 base at V and 6 bases at J, with 12 bases between. The CDR3 region has the DNA TGTGCCAGCTCACCACGCGATCAGGGATCTGAAGCTTTCTTT. Amino acids: CASSPRDQGSEAFF.

This clonotype has more than one count but fewer than ten. The chain joins TRBV7-2 to TRBJ2-2; possibly TRBD1 for D (5 bases). This CDR3 is 16 amino acids long. In germline, CDR1 is SGHTA, CDR2 FQGNSA. Trimming pared 3 bases from V and 6 bases from J, leaving 17 bases between. The CDR3 sequence: CASSFLVRAGSGELFF. CDR3 nucleotide sequence: TGTGCCAGCAGCTTTTTAGTCAGGGCAGGTTCCGGGGAGCTGTTTTTT. Drawing the rest from reference TRBV7-2 and TRBJ2-2, the complete variable domain is GAGVSQSPSNKVTEKGKDVELRCDPISGHTALYWYRQSLGQGLEFLIYFQGNSAPDKSGLPSDRFSAERTGGSVSTLTIQRTQQEDSAVYLCASSFLVRAGSGELFFGEGSRLTVL.

This clonotype was counted only a few times. The chain has TRBV10-2 and TRBJ2-5; TRBD2 might be the D (6 bases). The CDR3 length is 15 residues. The V end was cut by 7 bases, the J end by 1 base, with 16 bases between. Germline V gives CDR1 WSHSY, CDR2 SAAADI. Here the CDR3 DNA reads TGCGCCAGCACCCTATGGAGGGCCTCCCAAGAGACCCAGTACTTC. Protein product: CASTLWRASQETQYF.

This clonotype showed up just a few times. This chain joins TRBV7-2 and TRBJ2-5, with 11 bases matching TRBD2. With 7 bases clipped from V and 7 bases from J, the junction kept 14 bases outside the gene matches. The CDR3 totals 16 residues. Looked up from germline, CDR1 is SGHTA and CDR2 is FQGNSA. CDR3: CASKRLAGGPIGTQYF. CDR3 DNA sequence: TGTGCCAGCAAACGATTAGCGGGAGGGCCCATAGGGACCCAGTACTTC.

The V gene is TRBV7-9, the J gene TRBJ2-7; tentatively, D is TRBD2 (5 bases). The CDR3 is made up of 14 amino acids. Trimming shortened V by 4 bases and J by 1 base, and 11 bases separated the two germline ends. Germline CDR1 SEHNR, CDR2 FQNEAQ (reference sequence). CDR3 region: CASSYNGMSYEQYF. The CDR3 nucleotides are TGTGCCAGCAGCTATAACGGGATGTCCTACGAGCAGTACTTC.

This chain connects TRBV29-1 to TRBJ2-1; no clear D. CDR3 length equals 12 residues. The germline V and J ends were trimmed by 3 bases and 5 bases, with 8 bases remaining between them. Germline CDR1 reads SQVTM; CDR2 reads ANQGSEA. CDR3 amino acids: CSVDRGHNEQFF. The CDR3 nucleotides are TGCAGCGTTGATCGTGGGCACAATGAGCAGTTCTTC.

This clonotype was detected only a few times. The CDR3 DNA sequence: TGTGCCAGCAGTTTAACGTCTCCTGCGAGGTGGTCCTACGAGCAGTACTTC. It yields the protein CASSLTSPARWSYEQYF. The J gene is TRBJ2-7, the V gene TRBV28; no definite D call. Trimming removed 2 bases at V and 1 base at J, with 18 bases between. The CDR3 has 17 residues. The germline V gene encodes CDR1 MDHEN and CDR2 SYDVKM.

This clonotype was recorded many times. The chain joins TRBV29-1 to TRBJ2-7; no clear D. CDR3 length: 13 residues. V shed 6 bases and J shed 4 bases, with 16 bases lying between them. Germline assignment: CDR1 SQVTM and CDR2 ANQGSEA. The CDR3 is CSVTQFPPYEQYF. Written as DNA, the CDR3 is TGCAGCGTAACCCAGTTCCCCCCATACGAGCAGTACTTC.

There are a few counts of this clonotype. The chain employs TRBV24-1 and TRBJ2-4; the D is unclear. Germline-derived CDR1 and CDR2 are KGHDR and SFDVKD. CDR3 length equals 14 residues. Between the trimmed V and J ends, which lost 0 bases and 8 bases, there was a span of 10 bases. The CDR3 nucleotides read TGTGCCACCAGTGATTTGAAAGATAGGGACATTCAGTACTTC. Residues: CATSDLKDRDIQYF.

This rearrangement joins TRBV20-1 to TRBJ1-2, with D maybe TRBD1 (5 bases). CDR3 size: 14 residues. Trimming stripped 5 bases from V and 6 bases from J, with 19 bases between. From germline, CDR1 is DFQATT and CDR2 SNEGSKA (reference sequence). The CDR3 DNA is TGCAGTGCTCCCCCCCATACAGGCGCCCATGGCTACACCTTC. This encodes CSAPPHTGAHGYTF.

This clonotype was detected ten times or more. This chain connects TRBV18 to TRBJ1-1; 9 nucleotides align to TRBD1. CDR1 is KGHSH, CDR2 LQKENI, per germline. This CDR3 contains 13 residues. V trimming: 3 bases; J trimming: 5 bases; junction bases outside the gene matches: 1. CDR3 loop: CASSPGTGTEAFF. CDR3 DNA sequence: TGTGCCAGCTCACCGGGGACAGGGACTGAAGCTTTCTTT.

There are a few counts of this clonotype. The chain has TRBV6-1 and TRBJ2-1; no definite D call. CDR1 MNHNS and CDR2 SASEGT come from the germline V gene. Trimming pared 6 bases from V and 6 bases from J, leaving 15 bases between. This CDR3 has 14 residues. The CDR3, as DNA: TGTGCCAGCAGCCATTTTTCGGGTTCCAATGAGCAGTTCTTC. Amino acid sequence: CASSHFSGSNEQFF.